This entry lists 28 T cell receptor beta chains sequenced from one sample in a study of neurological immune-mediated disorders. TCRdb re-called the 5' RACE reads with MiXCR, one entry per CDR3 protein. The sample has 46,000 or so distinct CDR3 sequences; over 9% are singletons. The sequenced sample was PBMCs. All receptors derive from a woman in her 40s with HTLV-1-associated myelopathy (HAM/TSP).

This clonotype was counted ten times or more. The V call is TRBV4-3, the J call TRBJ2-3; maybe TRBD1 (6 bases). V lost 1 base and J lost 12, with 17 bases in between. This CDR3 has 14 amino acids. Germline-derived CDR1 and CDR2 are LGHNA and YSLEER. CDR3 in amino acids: CASSQGRTVSRQYF. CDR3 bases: TGCGCCAGCAGCCAAGGCCGGACAGTTTCCCGCCAGTATTTT.

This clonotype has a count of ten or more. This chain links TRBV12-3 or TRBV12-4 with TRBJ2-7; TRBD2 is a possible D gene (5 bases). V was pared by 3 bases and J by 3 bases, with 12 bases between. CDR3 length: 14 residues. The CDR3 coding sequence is TGTGCCAGCAGTTTCCCCAGAGAGGGCTACGAGCAGTACTTC. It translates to CASSFPREGYEQYF.

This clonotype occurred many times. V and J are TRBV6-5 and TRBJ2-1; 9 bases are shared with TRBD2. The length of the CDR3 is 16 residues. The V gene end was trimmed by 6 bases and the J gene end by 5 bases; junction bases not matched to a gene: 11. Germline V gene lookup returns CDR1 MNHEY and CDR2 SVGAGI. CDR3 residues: CASRPAPAGGDNEQFF. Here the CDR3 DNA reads TGTGCCAGCAGACCGGCGCCAGCGGGGGGTGACAATGAGCAGTTCTTC.

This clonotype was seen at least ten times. Here the CDR3 reads CASSYAPGALTDTQYF. The CDR3 DNA reads TGTGCCAGCAGTTACGCACCGGGGGCCCTCACAGATACGCAGTATTTT. The V and J genes are TRBV6-6 and TRBJ2-3, with D perhaps TRBD1 or TRBD2 (6 bases each). The CDR3 runs 16 residues. V shed 2 bases and J shed 2 bases, with 14 bases lying between them. Germline V gives CDR1 MNHNY, CDR2 SVGAGI (reference sequence).

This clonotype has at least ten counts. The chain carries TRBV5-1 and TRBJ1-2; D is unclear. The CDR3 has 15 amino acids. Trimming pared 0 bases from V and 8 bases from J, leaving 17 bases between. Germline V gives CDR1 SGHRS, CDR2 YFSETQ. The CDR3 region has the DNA TGCGCCAGCAGCTTGGTTGGTTCTCTTGAAACCGGCTACACCTTC. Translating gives CASSLVGSLETGYTF.

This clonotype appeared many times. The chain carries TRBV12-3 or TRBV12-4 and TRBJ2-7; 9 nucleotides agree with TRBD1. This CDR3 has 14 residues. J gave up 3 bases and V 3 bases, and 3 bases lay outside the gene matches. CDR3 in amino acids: CASSFSGQGYEQYF. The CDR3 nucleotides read TGTGCCAGCAGTTTTTCGGGACAGGGCTACGAGCAGTACTTC.

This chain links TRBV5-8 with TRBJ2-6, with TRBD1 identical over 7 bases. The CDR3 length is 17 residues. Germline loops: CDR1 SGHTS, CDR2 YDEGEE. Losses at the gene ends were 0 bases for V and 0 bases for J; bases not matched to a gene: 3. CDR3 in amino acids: CASSLVGGASGANVLTF. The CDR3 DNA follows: TGTGCCAGCAGCTTGGTAGGGGGCGCCTCTGGGGCCAACGTCCTGACTTTC.

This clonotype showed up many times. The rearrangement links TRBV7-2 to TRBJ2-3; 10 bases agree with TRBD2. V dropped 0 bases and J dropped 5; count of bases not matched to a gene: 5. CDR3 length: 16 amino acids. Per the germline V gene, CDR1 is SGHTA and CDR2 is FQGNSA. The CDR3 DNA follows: TGTGCCAGCAGCTTAGCTCCTAGACTAGCGGGAGATACGCAGTATTTT. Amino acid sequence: CASSLAPRLAGDTQYF.

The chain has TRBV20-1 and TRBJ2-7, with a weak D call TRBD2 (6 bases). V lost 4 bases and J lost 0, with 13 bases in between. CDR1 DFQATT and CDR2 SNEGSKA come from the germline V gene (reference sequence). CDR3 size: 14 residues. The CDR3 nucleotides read TGCAGTGCTATAGGAGGGATCCCCTCCTACGAGCAGTACTTC. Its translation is CSAIGGIPSYEQYF.

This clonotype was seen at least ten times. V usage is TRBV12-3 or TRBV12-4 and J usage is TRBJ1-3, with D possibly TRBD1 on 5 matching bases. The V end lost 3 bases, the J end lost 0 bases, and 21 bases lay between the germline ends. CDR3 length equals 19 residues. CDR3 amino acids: CASSFLLWGEPSSGNTIYF. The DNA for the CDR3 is TGTGCCAGCAGTTTTCTTTTATGGGGCGAACCTTCCTCTGGAAACACCATATATTTT.

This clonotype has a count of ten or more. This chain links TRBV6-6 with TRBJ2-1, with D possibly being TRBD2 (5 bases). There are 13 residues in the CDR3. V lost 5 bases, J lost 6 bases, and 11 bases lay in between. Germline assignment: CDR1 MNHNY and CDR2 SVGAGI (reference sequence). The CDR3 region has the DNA TGTGCCAGCAGTGGGGAGCGTAGCAATGAGCAGTTCTTC. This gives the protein CASSGERSNEQFF.

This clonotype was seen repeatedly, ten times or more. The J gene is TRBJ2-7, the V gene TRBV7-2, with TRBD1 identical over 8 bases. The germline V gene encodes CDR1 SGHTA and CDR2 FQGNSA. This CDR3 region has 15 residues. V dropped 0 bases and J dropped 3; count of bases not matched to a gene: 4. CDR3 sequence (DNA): TGTGCCAGCAGCTTAGCACCTGGACAGGGCTACGAGCAGTACTTC. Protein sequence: CASSLAPGQGYEQYF.

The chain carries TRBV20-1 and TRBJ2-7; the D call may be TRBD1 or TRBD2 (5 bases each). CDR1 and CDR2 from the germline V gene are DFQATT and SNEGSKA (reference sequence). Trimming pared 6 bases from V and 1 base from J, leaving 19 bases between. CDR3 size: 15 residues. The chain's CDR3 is CSAEGPAGPSYEQYF. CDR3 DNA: TGCAGTGCAGAGGGGCCGGCAGGCCCATCCTACGAGCAGTACTTC.

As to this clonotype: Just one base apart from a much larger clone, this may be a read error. The CDR3 sequence: CASILGGGAAAIHNEQFF. Here the CDR3 DNA reads TGTGCCAGCATCTTGGGCGGGGGGGCCGCGGCGATCCACAATGAGCAGTTCTTC. This rearrangement joins TRBV6-1 to TRBJ2-1; 9 bases match TRBD2. Germline lookup yields CDR1 MNHNS and CDR2 SASEGT. The CDR3 contains 18 residues. V was pared by 7 bases and J by 5 bases, with 18 bases of the junction left unmatched.

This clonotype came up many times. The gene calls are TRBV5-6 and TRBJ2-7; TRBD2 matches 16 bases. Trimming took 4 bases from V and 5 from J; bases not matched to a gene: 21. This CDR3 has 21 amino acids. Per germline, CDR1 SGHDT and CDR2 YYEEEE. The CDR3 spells CASSLNRPGLAGGQIRHEQYF. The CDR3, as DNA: TGTGCCAGCAGCCTAAACCGGCCGGGACTAGCGGGGGGGCAGATAAGGCACGAGCAGTACTTC.

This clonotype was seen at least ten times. CDR3 in amino acids: CASWTGSMHEQFF. Written as DNA, the CDR3 is TGTGCCAGCTGGACAGGGAGTATGCATGAGCAGTTCTTC. The rearrangement links TRBV5-6 to TRBJ2-1; 8 bases agree with TRBD1. This CDR3 has 13 residues. Losses at the gene ends were 7 bases for V and 8 bases for J; bases not matched to a gene: 8. Germline lookup yields CDR1 SGHDT and CDR2 YYEEEE.

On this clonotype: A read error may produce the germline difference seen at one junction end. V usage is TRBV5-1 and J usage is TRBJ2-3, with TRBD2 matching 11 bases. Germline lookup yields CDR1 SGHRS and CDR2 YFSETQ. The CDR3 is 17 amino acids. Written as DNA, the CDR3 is TGTGCCAGCAGCTTGGACGGGACTAGCGGCCTGGCAGATACGCAGTATTTT. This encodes CASSLDGTSGLADTQYF.

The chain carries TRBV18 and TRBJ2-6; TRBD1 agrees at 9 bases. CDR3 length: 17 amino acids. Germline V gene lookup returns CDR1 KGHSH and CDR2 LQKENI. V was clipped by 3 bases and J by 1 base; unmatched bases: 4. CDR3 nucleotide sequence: TGTGCCAGCTCACCGGGACAGGGTACATCTGGGGCCAACGTCCTGACTTTC. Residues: CASSPGQGTSGANVLTF.

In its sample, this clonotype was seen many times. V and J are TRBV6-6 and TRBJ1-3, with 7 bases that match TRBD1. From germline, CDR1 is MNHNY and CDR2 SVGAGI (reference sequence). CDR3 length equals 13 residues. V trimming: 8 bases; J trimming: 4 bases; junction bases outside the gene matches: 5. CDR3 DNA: TGTGCCAGCGGAGGGGGCGTGGGAAACACCATATATTTT. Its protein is CASGGGVGNTIYF.

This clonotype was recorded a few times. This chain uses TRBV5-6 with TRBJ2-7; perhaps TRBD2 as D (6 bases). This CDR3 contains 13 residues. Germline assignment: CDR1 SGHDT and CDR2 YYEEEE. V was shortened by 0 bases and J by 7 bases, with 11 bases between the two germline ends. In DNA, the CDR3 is TGTGCCAGCAGCTTGGTCAGGGCGGGGGAGCAGTACTTC. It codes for CASSLVRAGEQYF.

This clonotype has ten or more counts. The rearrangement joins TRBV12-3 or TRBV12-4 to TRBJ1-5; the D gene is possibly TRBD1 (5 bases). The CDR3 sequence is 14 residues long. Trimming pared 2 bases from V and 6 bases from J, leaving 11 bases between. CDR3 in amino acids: CASSLNRGTQPQHF. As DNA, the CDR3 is TGTGCCAGCAGTTTAAATAGGGGTACTCAGCCCCAGCATTTT.

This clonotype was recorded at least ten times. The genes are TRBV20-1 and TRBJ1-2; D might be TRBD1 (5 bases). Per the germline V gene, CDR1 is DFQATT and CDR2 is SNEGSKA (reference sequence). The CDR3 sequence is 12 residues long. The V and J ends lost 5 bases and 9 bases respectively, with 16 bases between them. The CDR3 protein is CSAPGDGGSYTF. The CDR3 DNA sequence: TGCAGTGCTCCCGGGGACGGAGGGAGCTACACCTTC.

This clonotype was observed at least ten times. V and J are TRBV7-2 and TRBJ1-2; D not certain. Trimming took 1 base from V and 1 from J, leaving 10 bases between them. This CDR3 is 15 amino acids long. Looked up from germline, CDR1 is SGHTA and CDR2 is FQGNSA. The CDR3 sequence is CASSLGSVVNYGYTF. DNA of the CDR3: TGTGCCAGCAGCTTAGGCAGCGTTGTTAACTATGGCTACACCTTC.

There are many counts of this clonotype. CDR3 nucleotide sequence: TGTGCCAGCAGCTTAGTGCCAGGGATGACCACTGAAGCTTTCTTT. Translation: CASSLVPGMTTEAFF. The chain couples TRBV7-2 to TRBJ1-1; maybe TRBD1 (5 bases). CDR1 SGHTA and CDR2 FQGNSA come from the germline V gene. The V end was cut by 1 base, the J end by 4 bases, with 13 bases between. The CDR3 runs 15 residues.

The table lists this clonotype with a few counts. The CDR3 bases are TGTGCCAGCTTGTGGGCGGAGGACACTGAAGCTTTCTTT. This translates into CASLWAEDTEAFF. V usage is TRBV18 and J usage is TRBJ1-1; D gene unclear. The CDR3 runs 13 residues. Germline loops: CDR1 KGHSH, CDR2 LQKENI. V gave up 7 bases and J gave up 3 bases, with 12 bases separating them.

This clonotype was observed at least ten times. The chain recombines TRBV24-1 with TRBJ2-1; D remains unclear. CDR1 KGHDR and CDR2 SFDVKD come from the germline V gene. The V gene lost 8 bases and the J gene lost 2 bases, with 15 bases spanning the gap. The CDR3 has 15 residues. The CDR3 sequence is CATKNSGSPYNEQFF. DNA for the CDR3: TGTGCCACCAAGAACTCCGGCAGCCCCTACAATGAGCAGTTCTTC.

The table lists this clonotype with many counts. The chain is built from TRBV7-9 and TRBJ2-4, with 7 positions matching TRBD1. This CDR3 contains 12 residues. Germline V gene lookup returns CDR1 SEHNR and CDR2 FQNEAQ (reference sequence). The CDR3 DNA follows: TGTGGCTCGACAGGGTTCGAAAACATTCAGTACTTC. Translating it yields CGSTGFENIQYF. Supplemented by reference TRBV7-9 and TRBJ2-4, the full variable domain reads DTGVSQNPRHKITKRGQNVTFRCDPISEHNRLYWYRQTLGQGPEFLTYFQNEAQLEKSRLLSDRFSAERPKGSFSTLEIQRTEQGDSAMYLCGSTGFENIQYFGAGTRLSVL.

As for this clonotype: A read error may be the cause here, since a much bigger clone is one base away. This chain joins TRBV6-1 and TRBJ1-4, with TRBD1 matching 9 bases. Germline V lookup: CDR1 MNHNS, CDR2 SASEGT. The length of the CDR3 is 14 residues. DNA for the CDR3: TGTGCCATCAGTTACAGGGGGCGCGATGAAAAACTGTTTTTT. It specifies CAISYRGRDEKLFF.